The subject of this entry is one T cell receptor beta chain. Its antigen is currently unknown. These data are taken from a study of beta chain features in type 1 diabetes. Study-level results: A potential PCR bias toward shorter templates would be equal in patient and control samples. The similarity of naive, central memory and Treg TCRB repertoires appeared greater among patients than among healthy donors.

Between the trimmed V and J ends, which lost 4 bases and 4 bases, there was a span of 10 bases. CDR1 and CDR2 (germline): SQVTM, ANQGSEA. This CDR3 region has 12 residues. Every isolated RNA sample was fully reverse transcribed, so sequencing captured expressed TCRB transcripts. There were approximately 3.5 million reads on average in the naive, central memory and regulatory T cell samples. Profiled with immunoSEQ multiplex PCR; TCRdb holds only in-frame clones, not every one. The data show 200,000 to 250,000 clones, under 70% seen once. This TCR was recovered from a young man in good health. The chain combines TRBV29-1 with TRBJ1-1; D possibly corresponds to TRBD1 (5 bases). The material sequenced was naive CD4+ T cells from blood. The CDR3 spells CSVGTGLTEAFF. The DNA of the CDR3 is TGCAGCGTTGGTACAGGACTCACTGAAGCTTTCTTT.